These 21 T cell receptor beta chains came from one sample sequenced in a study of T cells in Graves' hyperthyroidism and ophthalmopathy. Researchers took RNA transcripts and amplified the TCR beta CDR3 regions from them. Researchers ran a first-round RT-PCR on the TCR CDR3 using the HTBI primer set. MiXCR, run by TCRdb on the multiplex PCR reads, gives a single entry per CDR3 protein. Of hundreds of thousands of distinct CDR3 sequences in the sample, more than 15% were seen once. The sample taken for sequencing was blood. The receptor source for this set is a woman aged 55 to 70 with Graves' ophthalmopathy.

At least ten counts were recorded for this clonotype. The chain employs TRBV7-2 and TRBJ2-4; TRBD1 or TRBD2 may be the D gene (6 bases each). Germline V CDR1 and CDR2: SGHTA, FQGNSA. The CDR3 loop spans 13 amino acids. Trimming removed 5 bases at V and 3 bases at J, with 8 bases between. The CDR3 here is CASSRGDKNIQYF. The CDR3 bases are TGTGCCAGCAGCAGGGGGGACAAAAACATTCAGTACTTC.

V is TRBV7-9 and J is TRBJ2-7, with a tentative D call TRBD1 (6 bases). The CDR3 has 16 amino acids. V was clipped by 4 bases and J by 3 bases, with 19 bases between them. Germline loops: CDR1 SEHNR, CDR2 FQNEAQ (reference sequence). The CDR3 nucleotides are TGTGCCAGCAGCTCCCGAGGGGGATCGGTAAACTACGAGCAGTACTTC. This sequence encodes CASSSRGGSVNYEQYF. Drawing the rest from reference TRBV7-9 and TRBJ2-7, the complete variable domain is DTGVSQNPRHKITKRGQNVTFRCDPISEHNRLYWYRQTLGQGPEFLTYFQNEAQLEKSRLLSDRFSAERPKGSFSTLEIQRTEQGDSAMYLCASSSRGGSVNYEQYFGPGTRLTVT.

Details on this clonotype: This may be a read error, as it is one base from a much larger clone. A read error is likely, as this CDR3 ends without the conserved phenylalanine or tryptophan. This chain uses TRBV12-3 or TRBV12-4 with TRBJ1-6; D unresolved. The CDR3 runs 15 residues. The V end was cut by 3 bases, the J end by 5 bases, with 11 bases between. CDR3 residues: CASSFHGSDNSPLHS. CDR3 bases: TGTGCCAGCAGTTTTCATGGCAGTGATAATTCACCCCTCCACTCT.

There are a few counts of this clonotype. CDR3 nucleotides: TGCAGTGCTAGAGATCGCAACAGGAGGACTCAGCCCCAGCATTTT. This sequence encodes CSARDRNRRTQPQHF. The chain couples TRBV20-1 to TRBJ1-5; D may be TRBD1 (5 bases). This CDR3 is 15 amino acids long. The V gene lost 0 bases and the J gene lost 6 bases, with 15 bases spanning the gap. Germline V gene lookup returns CDR1 DFQATT and CDR2 SNEGSKA (reference sequence).

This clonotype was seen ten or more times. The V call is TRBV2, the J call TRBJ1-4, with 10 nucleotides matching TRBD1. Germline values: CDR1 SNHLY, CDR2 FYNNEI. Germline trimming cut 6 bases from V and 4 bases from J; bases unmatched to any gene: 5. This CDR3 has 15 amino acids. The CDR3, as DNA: TGTGCCAGCAGGGGGGACAGGGGCCATAATGAAAAACTGTTTTTT. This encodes CASRGDRGHNEKLFF.

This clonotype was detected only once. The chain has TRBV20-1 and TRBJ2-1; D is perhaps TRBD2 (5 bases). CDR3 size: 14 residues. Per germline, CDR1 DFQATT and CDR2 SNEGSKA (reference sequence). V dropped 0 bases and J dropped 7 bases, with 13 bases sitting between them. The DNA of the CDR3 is TGCAGTGCTAGAGATCCACTAGATATGAATGAGCAGTTCTTC. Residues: CSARDPLDMNEQFF.

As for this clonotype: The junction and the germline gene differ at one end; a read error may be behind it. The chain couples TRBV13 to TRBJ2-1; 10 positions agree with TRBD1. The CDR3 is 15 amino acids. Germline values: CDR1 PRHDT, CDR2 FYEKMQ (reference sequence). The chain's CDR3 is CASSLGGTGANEQFF. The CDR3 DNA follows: TGTGCCAGCAGTTTAGGGGGGACAGGGGCAAATGAGCAGTTCTTC. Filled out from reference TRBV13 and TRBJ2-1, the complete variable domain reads AAGVIQSPRHLIKEKRETATLKCYPIPRHDTVYWYQQGPGQDPQFLISFYEKMQSDKGSIPDRFSAQQFSDYHSELNMSSLELGDSALYFCASSLGGTGANEQFFGPGTRLTVL.

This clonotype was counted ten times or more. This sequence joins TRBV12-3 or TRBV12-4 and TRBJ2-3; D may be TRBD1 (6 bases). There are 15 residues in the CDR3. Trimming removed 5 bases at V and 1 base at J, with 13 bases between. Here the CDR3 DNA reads TGTGCCAGCAGTGAACTTCGGACAGGCACAGATACGCAGTATTTT. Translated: CASSELRTGTDTQYF.

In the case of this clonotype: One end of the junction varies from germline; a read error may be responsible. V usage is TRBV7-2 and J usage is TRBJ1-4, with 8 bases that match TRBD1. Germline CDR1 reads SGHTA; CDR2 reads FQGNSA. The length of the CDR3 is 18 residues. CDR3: CASSQVRTGSATNEKLFF. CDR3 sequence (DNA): TGCGCCAGCAGCCAAGTTCGGACAGGGAGTGCAACTAATGAAAAACTGTTTTTT.

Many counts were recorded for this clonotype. CDR3 DNA: TGCAGTGCTAGAAGTAGGGACACAGAACAAGAGACCCAGTACTTC. Translated: CSARSRDTEQETQYF. The rearrangement links TRBV20-1 to TRBJ2-5, with D perhaps TRBD1 (6 bases). In germline, CDR1 is DFQATT, CDR2 SNEGSKA (reference sequence). The length of the CDR3 is 15 residues. V shed 2 bases and J shed 2 bases, with 15 bases lying between them.

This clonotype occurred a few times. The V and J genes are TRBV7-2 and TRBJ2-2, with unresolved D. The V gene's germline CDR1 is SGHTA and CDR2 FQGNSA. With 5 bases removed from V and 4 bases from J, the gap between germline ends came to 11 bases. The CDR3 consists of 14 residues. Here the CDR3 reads CASSLLRGTGELFF. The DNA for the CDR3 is TGTGCCAGCAGCCTATTGCGAGGCACCGGGGAGCTGTTTTTT. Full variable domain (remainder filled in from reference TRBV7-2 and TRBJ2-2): GAGVSQSPSNKVTEKGKDVELRCDPISGHTALYWYRQSLGQGLEFLIYFQGNSAPDKSGLPSDRFSAERTGGSVSTLTIQRTQQEDSAVYLCASSLLRGTGELFFGEGSRLTVL.

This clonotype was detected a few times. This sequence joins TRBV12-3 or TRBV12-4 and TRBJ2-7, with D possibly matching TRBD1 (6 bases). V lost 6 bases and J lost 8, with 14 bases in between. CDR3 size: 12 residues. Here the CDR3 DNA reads TGTGCCAGCAGCCTCCCCCAGGGGCAGCAGTACTTC. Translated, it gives CASSLPQGQQYF.

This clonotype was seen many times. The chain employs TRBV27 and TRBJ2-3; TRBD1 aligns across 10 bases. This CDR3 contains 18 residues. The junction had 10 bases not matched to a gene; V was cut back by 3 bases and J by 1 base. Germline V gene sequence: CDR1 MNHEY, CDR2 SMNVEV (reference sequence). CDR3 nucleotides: TGTGCCAGCAGTTTCCATCCCGGGACAGGGGACGGCACAGATACGCAGTATTTT. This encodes CASSFHPGTGDGTDTQYF.

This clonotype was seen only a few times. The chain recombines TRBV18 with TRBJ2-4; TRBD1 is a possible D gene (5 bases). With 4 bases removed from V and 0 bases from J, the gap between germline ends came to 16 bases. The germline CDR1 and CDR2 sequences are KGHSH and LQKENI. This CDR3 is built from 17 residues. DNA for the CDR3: TGTGCCAGCTCACGAGAAGCAGGGAAATTAGCCAAAAACATTCAGTACTTC. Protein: CASSREAGKLAKNIQYF.

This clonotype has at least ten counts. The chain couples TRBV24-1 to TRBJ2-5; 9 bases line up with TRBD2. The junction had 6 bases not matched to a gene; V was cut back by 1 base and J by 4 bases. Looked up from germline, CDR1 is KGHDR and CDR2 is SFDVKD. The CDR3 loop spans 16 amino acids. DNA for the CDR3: TGTGCCACCAGTGATTTTAGCGGGAGTCTAGGAGAGACCCAGTACTTC. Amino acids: CATSDFSGSLGETQYF.

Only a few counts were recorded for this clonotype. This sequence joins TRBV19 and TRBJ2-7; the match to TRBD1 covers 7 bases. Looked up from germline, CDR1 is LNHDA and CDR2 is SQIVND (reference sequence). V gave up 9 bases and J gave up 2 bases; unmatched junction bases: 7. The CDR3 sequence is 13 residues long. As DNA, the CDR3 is TGTGCCAGCAGGGGGACGCAGGCCTACGAGCAGTACTTC. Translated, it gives CASRGTQAYEQYF. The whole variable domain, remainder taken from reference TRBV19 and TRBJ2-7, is DGGITQSPKYLFRKEGQNVTLSCEQNLNHDAMYWYRQDPGQGLRLIYYSQIVNDFQKGDIAEGYSVSREKKESFPLTVTSAQKNPTAFYLCASRGTQAYEQYFGPGTRLTVT.

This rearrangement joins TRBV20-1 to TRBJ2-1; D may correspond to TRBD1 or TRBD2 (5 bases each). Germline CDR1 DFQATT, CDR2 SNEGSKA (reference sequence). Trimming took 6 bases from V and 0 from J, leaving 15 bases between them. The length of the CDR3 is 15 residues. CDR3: CSAIPGRRSYNEQFF. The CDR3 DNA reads TGCAGTGCGATCCCGGGACGCCGCTCCTACAATGAGCAGTTCTTC.

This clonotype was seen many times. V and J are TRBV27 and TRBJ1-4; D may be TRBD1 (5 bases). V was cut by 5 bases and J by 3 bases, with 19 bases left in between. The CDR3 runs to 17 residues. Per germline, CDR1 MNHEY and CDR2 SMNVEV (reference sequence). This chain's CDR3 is CASSPRTSPGSNEKLFF. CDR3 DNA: TGTGCCAGCAGTCCAAGGACATCCCCAGGATCTAATGAAAAACTGTTTTTT.

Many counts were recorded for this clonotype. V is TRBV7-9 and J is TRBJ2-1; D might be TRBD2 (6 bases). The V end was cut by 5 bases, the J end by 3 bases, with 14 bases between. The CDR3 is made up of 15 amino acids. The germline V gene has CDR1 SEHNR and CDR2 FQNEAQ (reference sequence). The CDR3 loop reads CASSPSSGYYNEQFF. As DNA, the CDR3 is TGTGCCAGCAGCCCGAGCAGCGGGTACTACAATGAGCAGTTCTTC. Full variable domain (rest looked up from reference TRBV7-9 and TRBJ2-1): DTGVSQNPRHKITKRGQNVTFRCDPISEHNRLYWYRQTLGQGPEFLTYFQNEAQLEKSRLLSDRFSAERPKGSFSTLEIQRTEQGDSAMYLCASSPSSGYYNEQFFGPGTRLTVL.

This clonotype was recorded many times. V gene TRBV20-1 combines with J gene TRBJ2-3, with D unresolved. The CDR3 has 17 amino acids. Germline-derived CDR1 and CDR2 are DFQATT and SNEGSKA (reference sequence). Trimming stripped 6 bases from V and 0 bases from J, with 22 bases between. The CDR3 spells CSAIPAADIASTDTQYF. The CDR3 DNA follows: TGCAGTGCCATCCCCGCAGCCGACATCGCTAGCACAGATACGCAGTATTTT.

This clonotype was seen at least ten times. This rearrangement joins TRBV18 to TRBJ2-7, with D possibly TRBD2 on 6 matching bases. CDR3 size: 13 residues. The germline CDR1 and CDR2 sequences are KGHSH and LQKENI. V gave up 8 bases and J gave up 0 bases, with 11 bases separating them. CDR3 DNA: TGTGCCAGCCAGGACTATTCCTCCTACGAGCAGTACTTC. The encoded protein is CASQDYSSYEQYF.